A single sample is the source of the 20 T cell receptor beta chains below, sequenced in a study of blood T cells in healthy people across ages (dated by TCRdb to the mid-2010s). Preparation of the library involved 5' RACE. Reads for this sample came from an Illumina HiSeq 2500. The second PCR ran for about 7 to 11 cycles and used a J-beta primer mix along with a sample-barcoded 5' primer. TCRdb trimmed public reads at Q25 via fastp, called clones via MiXCR and kept in-frame beta chains. Each CDR3 protein gets just one entry, which takes the most common genes and DNA from the rows behind it. Recorded for this sample are 800,000 to 1,000,000 distinct CDR3 sequences; about 48% of them occurred a single time. Roughly 12% of the sample goes to the ten largest clones. The sample taken for sequencing was blood. Receptors were obtained from a man aged 25 to 40 in good health.

The chain carries TRBV12-3 or TRBV12-4 and TRBJ1-2, with unresolved D. The CDR3 is 12 residues long. The V end lost 6 bases, the J end lost 7 bases, and 12 bases lay between the germline ends. The CDR3 region is CASSQRIAGYTF. CDR3 DNA sequence: TGTGCCAGCAGCCAGCGCATTGCTGGCTACACCTTC.

This sequence joins TRBV11-3 and TRBJ2-2; TRBD1 matches 8 bases. V lost 5 bases and J lost 5; bases outside the gene matches: 4. The germline V gene encodes CDR1 SGHNT and CDR2 YENEEA. The CDR3 totals 14 residues. The CDR3: CASSETGVTGELFF. CDR3 nucleotide sequence: TGTGCCAGCAGCGAGACAGGGGTTACCGGGGAGCTGTTTTTT.

The V call is TRBV4-1, the J call TRBJ2-7; D perhaps matches TRBD1 (6 bases). The CDR3 covers 16 residues. The germline V gene encodes CDR1 MGHRA and CDR2 YSYEKL. Trimming left V 3 bases short and J 2 bases short, with 17 bases between. The CDR3 region is CASSQDSGAFTYEQYF. The CDR3 coding sequence is TGCGCCAGCAGCCAGGATTCAGGGGCTTTCACCTACGAGCAGTACTTC.

This sequence joins TRBV28 and TRBJ2-3, with TRBD1 identical over 7 bases. The CDR3 contains 16 residues. CDR1 is MDHEN and CDR2 is SYDVKM in the germline V gene. With 4 bases clipped from V and 3 bases from J, the junction kept 10 bases outside the gene matches. CDR3 amino acids: CASSSSTGIRTDTQYF. As DNA, the CDR3 is TGTGCCAGCAGTTCCTCGACAGGGATAAGGACAGATACGCAGTATTTT.

In its sample, this clonotype was seen once. The chain couples TRBV28 to TRBJ2-7, with a possible D match to TRBD1 (5 bases). CDR1 is MDHEN, CDR2 SYDVKM, per germline. The CDR3 sequence is 14 residues long. V was shortened by 6 bases and J by 1 base, with 13 bases between the two germline ends. This chain's CDR3 is CASSLRQLSYEQYF. The DNA of the CDR3 is TGTGCCAGCAGCCTTAGACAGTTGTCCTACGAGCAGTACTTC.

The genes are TRBV27 and TRBJ1-2, with 9 bases that match TRBD1. Unmatched junction bases numbered 9, after V lost 5 bases and J lost 5 bases. In germline, CDR1 is MNHEY, CDR2 SMNVEV (reference sequence). The CDR3 extends over 15 amino acids. The CDR3 DNA reads as TGTGCCAGCAGTAAAGGGACAGGGATAATGTATGGCTACACCTTC. Translated, it gives CASSKGTGIMYGYTF.

Note on this clonotype: A much larger clone lies one base from this, so it may be a read error. The chain carries TRBV20-1 and TRBJ2-1; 7 bases agree with TRBD2. The CDR3 length is 13 residues. Looked up from germline, CDR1 is DFQATT and CDR2 is SNEGSKA (reference sequence). V lost 5 bases, J lost 10 bases, and 11 bases stayed unmatched. CDR3 residues: CSADRDYGKEQFF. CDR3 DNA sequence: TGCAGTGCTGACCGGGACTACGGTAAGGAGCAGTTCTTC.

The V and J genes are TRBV7-2 and TRBJ2-3; 16 bases are a match to TRBD2. V shed 6 bases and J 0 bases; nucleotides not matched to a gene: 15. Per germline, CDR1 SGHTA and CDR2 FQGNSA. The CDR3 spans 21 residues. CDR3 in amino acids: CASSLAITGLAGGLSTDTQYF. In nucleotides, the CDR3 is TGTGCCAGCAGTCTAGCCATAACGGGACTAGCGGGGGGGCTTAGCACAGATACGCAGTATTTT.

This chain connects TRBV7-2 to TRBJ2-5; D is unresolved. Trimming stripped 5 bases from V and 11 bases from J, with 24 bases between. The CDR3 sequence is 15 residues long. Germline V gives CDR1 SGHTA, CDR2 FQGNSA. CDR3 in amino acids: CASSRTRAQHNEQYF. The CDR3 nucleotides are TGTGCCAGCAGCAGGACCCGAGCACAGCACAATGAGCAGTACTTC.

This clonotype was detected once. This sequence joins TRBV20-1 and TRBJ2-4, with D tentatively TRBD1 or TRBD2 (5 bases each). The closer fit of TRBJ2-7 to the DNA end suggests the J call may be wrong. The CDR3 runs 11 residues. Germline V gene data show CDR1 as DFQATT and CDR2 as SNEGSKA (reference sequence). CDR3 DNA: TGCAGTGCCGGGACCACCCACGAGCAGTACTTC. It translates to CSAGTTHEQYF.

This sequence joins TRBV6-5 and TRBJ1-1; TRBD1 agrees at 8 bases. The CDR3 covers 13 residues. V dropped 11 bases and J dropped 12; count of bases not matched to a gene: 17. Germline V gives CDR1 MNHEY, CDR2 SVGAGI. CDR3 coding DNA: TGTGCCTCTATGGCCCGAGACAGGGGTGGGTCTTTCTTT. It specifies CASMARDRGGSFF.

The V and J genes are TRBV6-5 and TRBJ1-2, with 7 positions matching TRBD1. From germline, CDR1 is MNHEY and CDR2 SVGAGI. The junction had 14 bases not matched to a gene; V was cut back by 6 bases and J by 7 bases. The CDR3 totals 15 residues. CDR3 residues: CASSLRQTGLGGYTF. The CDR3 coding sequence is TGTGCCAGCAGCCTACGCCAGACAGGGCTTGGTGGCTACACCTTC.

This clonotype showed up just a few times. This chain joins TRBV28 and TRBJ1-5; no firm D call. CDR3 length: 15 residues. The germline V gene has CDR1 MDHEN and CDR2 SYDVKM. Between the trimmed V and J ends, which lost 3 bases and 4 bases, there was a span of 13 bases. The CDR3 DNA is TGTGCCAGCAGTTTGGGCACGGGTACGAATCAGCCCCAGCATTTT. Translating it yields CASSLGTGTNQPQHF.

The genes are TRBV10-3 and TRBJ1-6, with no clear D. V was trimmed by 2 bases and J by 9 bases, leaving 11 bases between them. The CDR3 covers 14 residues. Germline values: CDR1 ENHRY, CDR2 SYGVKD. The CDR3 DNA follows: TGTGCCATCAGTGAGCCAAGGTCGGGTTCACCCCTCCACTTT. It is translated as CAISEPRSGSPLHF.

V and J are TRBV3-1 and TRBJ2-4; 9 nucleotides align to TRBD2. TRBJ2-7 matches the DNA end more closely, so the J call is doubtful. CDR1 is LGHDT and CDR2 is YNNKEL in the germline V gene (reference sequence). CDR3 length: 15 amino acids. The CDR3 bases are TGTGCCAGCAGCCAAGAGGGACTAGCAAACTACGAGCAGTACTTC. This gives the protein CASSQEGLANYEQYF.

Many counts were recorded for this clonotype. The CDR3 nucleotides read TGTGCCAGCAGTAAGGTCGAGGTCCACGAGCAGTACTTC. Translation gives CASSKVEVHEQYF. The J gene is TRBJ2-7, the V gene TRBV27; no clear D gene. The CDR3 spans 13 residues. V lost 5 bases, J lost 5 bases, and 13 bases lay in between. From germline, CDR1 is MNHEY and CDR2 SMNVEV (reference sequence).

A word on this clonotype: A much larger clone lies a single base off, so this may be a read error. The rearrangement joins TRBV6-5 to TRBJ2-7; D might be TRBD2 (6 bases). The J call is in doubt because the DNA end fits TRBJ2-5 better. This CDR3 spans 14 amino acids. Germline V lookup: CDR1 MNHEY, CDR2 SVGAGI. The CDR3 here is CASSPGTLRETQYF. CDR3 bases: TGTGCCAGCAGTCCAGGGACTTTACGAGAGACCCAGTACTTC.

The chain links TRBV3-1 to TRBJ2-1; D is undetermined. V was shortened by 5 bases and J by 9 bases, with 11 bases between the two germline ends. CDR3 length: 12 residues. Germline V lookup: CDR1 LGHDT, CDR2 YNNKEL (reference sequence). CDR3 nucleotides: TGTGCCAGCAGCGAAGGGCCACTTGAGCAGTTCTTC. Its protein is CASSEGPLEQFF.

V and J are TRBV7-2 and TRBJ2-1, with 7 bases fitting TRBD2. Germline V gene data show CDR1 as SGHTA and CDR2 as FQGNSA. CDR3 length: 15 amino acids. The junction had 6 bases not matched to a gene; V was cut back by 7 bases and J by 0 bases. The CDR3: CASNPSGSSYNEQFF. The CDR3 nucleotides are TGTGCCAGCAACCCTAGCGGAAGCTCCTACAATGAGCAGTTCTTC. The whole variable domain, filled in from reference TRBV7-2 and TRBJ2-1, reads GAGVSQSPSNKVTEKGKDVELRCDPISGHTALYWYRQSLGQGLEFLIYFQGNSAPDKSGLPSDRFSAERTGGSVSTLTIQRTQQEDSAVYLCASNPSGSSYNEQFFGPGTRLTVL.

This clonotype was recorded a few times. The chain carries TRBV21-1 and TRBJ2-1. TRBV21-1 is listed as a pseudogene. The CDR3 runs to 15 residues. The DNA for the CDR3 is TGTGCCAGCAGCGCTCGACGGATGGCACACAATGAGCAGTTCTTC. Protein product: CASSARRMAHNEQFF.